Listed below are T cell receptor beta chains from one sample, sequenced in a study of blood T cells in healthy people across ages. TCRdb processed the 5' RACE reads anew with MiXCR; each CDR3 protein has one entry. The sample shows approximately 790,000 distinct CDR3 sequences, around two thirds of them seen only once. Sequenced input: blood. Receptor source: a man aged 30 to 45 in good health. The CDR3 runs from the conserved cysteine through the conserved F or W. The D gene is left open where the match is weak. Clone sizes are given selectively: once, few, many, or a class where the clone is expanded.

clone_size	v_call	d_call	j_call	cdr3_aa	cdr3_nt
once	TRBV4-2	-	TRBJ2-7	CASSQGTFSSYEQYF	TGTGCCAGCAGCCAAGGGACGTTCAGCTCCTACGAGCAGTACTTC
-	TRBV9	TRBD2	TRBJ2-1	CASSVWREDNEQFF	TGTGCCAGCAGCGTTTGGCGGGAGGACAATGAGCAGTTCTTC
-	TRBV6-6	TRBD1	TRBJ1-1	CASRGPNRGHTEAFF	TGTGCCAGCAGAGGCCCTAACAGGGGGCACACTGAAGCTTTCTTT
once	TRBV4-3	-	TRBJ2-3	CASSQGRGPETDTQYF	TGCGCCAGCAGCCAAGGGCGAGGTCCAGAGACAGATACGCAGTATTTT
few	TRBV28	-	TRBJ1-2	CASSLYWYGYTF	TGTGCCAGCAGTTTATATTGGTATGGCTACACCTTC
-	TRBV7-3	TRBD2	TRBJ2-1	CASSPSGGAGIEQFF	TGTGCCAGCAGCCCTAGCGGGGGGGCCGGAATTGAGCAGTTCTTC
-	TRBV7-9	TRBD1	TRBJ2-3	CASSPDRMGTDTQYF	TGTGCCAGCAGCCCGGACAGGATGGGAACAGATACGCAGTATTTT
-	TRBV28	TRBD2	TRBJ2-1	CASSSAGTSGGASDEQFF	TGTGCCAGCAGTTCCGCGGGGACTAGCGGGGGGGCCTCTGATGAGCAGTTCTTC
once	TRBV9	-	TRBJ2-2	CASSPTRGVGELFF	TGTGCCAGCAGCCCCACGAGGGGAGTCGGGGAGCTGTTTTTT
-	TRBV29-1	-	TRBJ1-2	CSVDENGGRSRGYTF	TGCAGCGTTGATGAGAATGGGGGAAGGTCTCGCGGCTACACCTTC
-	TRBV10-3	-	TRBJ2-7	CAISESGRGNEQYF	TGTGCCATCAGTGAGTCGGGTCGGGGCAATGAGCAGTACTTC
-	TRBV6-2/TRBV6-3	-	TRBJ2-6	CASRPGGANVLTF	TGTGCCAGCAGACCCGGGGGGGCCAACGTCCTGACTTTC
-	TRBV29-1	-	TRBJ2-7	CSVVWPKGNEQYF	TGCAGCGTTGTTTGGCCAAAAGGGAACGAGCAGTACTTC
few	TRBV7-2	TRBD2	TRBJ2-4	CASSSTSGGAGIQYF	TGTGCCAGCAGCTCGACTAGCGGGGGGGCAGGCATTCAGTACTTC
-	TRBV7-2	-	TRBJ2-7	CASSSPYIATGYEQYF	TGTGCCAGCAGCTCCCCCTATATTGCGACGGGTTACGAGCAGTACTTC
-	TRBV4-3	-	TRBJ2-7	CASSSGAPSYEQYF	TGCGCCAGCAGCTCGGGGGCCCCTAGTTACGAGCAGTACTTC
-	TRBV5-1	TRBD1	TRBJ2-7	CASSLLGQGPYEQYF	TGCGCCAGCAGCTTGCTCGGACAGGGTCCCTACGAGCAGTACTTC
-	TRBV29-1	-	TRBJ2-1	CSARQNNEQFF	TGCAGCGCGAGACAGAACAATGAGCAGTTCTTC
-	TRBV4-3	-	TRBJ1-6	CASSQVQGHDNSPLHF	TGCGCCAGCAGCCAAGTGCAGGGACACGATAATTCACCCCTCCACTTT
-	TRBV7-2	-	TRBJ2-1	CASSFTGRNEQFF	TGTGCCAGCAGCTTCACAGGGCGCAATGAGCAGTTCTTC
few	TRBV7-2	TRBD1	TRBJ1-2	CASSSGTGTNYGYTF	TGTGCCAGCAGCTCCGGGACAGGGACTAACTATGGCTACACCTTC
-	TRBV4-2	-	TRBJ1-2	CASSQALGQLNYGYTF	TGTGCCAGCAGCCAAGCCCTAGGACAGCTCAACTATGGCTACACCTTC
few	TRBV6-5	TRBD1	TRBJ2-1	CASSYLKDREYEQFF	TGTGCCAGCAGTTACCTAAAAGACAGGGAATATGAGCAGTTCTTC
-	TRBV20-1	-	TRBJ2-5	CSASSSGVGTQYF	TGCAGTGCTAGTTCCAGCGGCGTGGGGACCCAGTACTTC